This is a list of T cell receptor beta chains from one sample in a study of T cells in Graves' hyperthyroidism and ophthalmopathy. MiXCR was run by TCRdb on the multiplex PCR reads, yielding one entry per CDR3 protein. Of roughly 700,000 distinct CDR3 sequences detected, 11% to 15% appear once; the ten largest clones hold roughly a tenth. The sample was blood. The receptors stem from a young woman with Graves' hyperthyroidism. Both conserved end residues are part of each CDR3. Fields, in order: clone size, D gene, J gene, V gene, CDR3 DNA, CDR3 protein. A D gene is named only where the DNA matches it firmly. Rows give clone size only sometimes, using once, few, many, or a class for an expanded clone.

size: .
D: .
J: TRBJ2-2
V: TRBV7-6
DNA: TGTGCCAGCAGCTTAAGGCCCTGGGGAGCGGGTGATACCGGGGAGCTGTTTTTT
CDR3: CASSLRPWGAGDTGELFF

size: .
D: TRBD2
J: TRBJ2-7
V: TRBV7-9
DNA: TGTGCCAGCAGCCCGGGACTAACTAGATTGTCCTACGAGCAGTACTTC
CDR3: CASSPGLTRLSYEQYF

size: .
D: .
J: TRBJ2-7
V: TRBV3-1
DNA: TGTGCCAGCAGCCACGGGACATCCGTCCACGAGCAGTACTTC
CDR3: CASSHGTSVHEQYF

size: many
D: .
J: TRBJ2-3
V: TRBV6-1
DNA: TGTGCCAGCAGACAGCAACTAGGCACAGATACGCAGTATTTT
CDR3: CASRQQLGTDTQYF

size: .
D: .
J: TRBJ2-3
V: TRBV12-3/TRBV12-4
DNA: TGTGCCAGCAGTAAATACAGGGTAGATACGCAGTATTTT
CDR3: CASSKYRVDTQYF

size: few
D: .
J: TRBJ2-1
V: TRBV14
DNA: TGTGCCAGCAGCCAATCTTCTCGGAGCTCCTACAATGAGCAGTTCTTC
CDR3: CASSQSSRSSYNEQFF

size: few
D: .
J: TRBJ2-5
V: TRBV10-3
DNA: TGTGCCATCAGTGAGCAGGGAGAGACCCAGTACTTC
CDR3: CAISEQGETQYF

size: many
D: TRBD1
J: TRBJ2-1
V: TRBV4-1
DNA: TGCGCCAGCAGCCAAACGGACAGGGGGAATGAGCAGTTCTTC
CDR3: CASSQTDRGNEQFF

size: .
D: .
J: TRBJ2-2
V: TRBV19
DNA: TGTGCCAGTAGTACAGGGGCACGGGGGACCGGGGAGCTGTTTTTT
CDR3: CASSTGARGTGELFF

size: .
D: .
J: TRBJ1-5
V: TRBV28
DNA: TGTGCCAGCGATCCGTCCGGGATCTATAGCAATCAGCCCCAGCATTTT
CDR3: CASDPSGIYSNQPQHF

size: few
D: .
J: TRBJ2-3
V: TRBV24-1
DNA: TGTGCCACCTCCGCATCCCTCGCGGAAACAGATACGCAGTATTTT
CDR3: CATSASLAETDTQYF

size: many
D: .
J: TRBJ2-3
V: TRBV28
DNA: TGTGCCAGCAGTTCCCCCGGGAGTACAGATACGCAGTATTTT
CDR3: CASSSPGSTDTQYF

size: many
D: TRBD2
J: TRBJ2-1
V: TRBV28
DNA: TGTGCCGTCTACAATCCGCTAGCGGGTGACTCCTACAATGAGCAGTTCTTC
CDR3: CAVYNPLAGDSYNEQFF

size: many
D: TRBD1
J: TRBJ1-1
V: TRBV28
DNA: TGTGCCAGCAGCAAAACAGGGGGCGGGAACACTGAAGCTTTCTTT
CDR3: CASSKTGGGNTEAFF

size: .
D: TRBD2
J: TRBJ2-3
V: TRBV20-1
DNA: TGCAGTGCTTGGACTAGCGGACTAGATACGCAGTATTTT
CDR3: CSAWTSGLDTQYF

size: .
D: TRBD2
J: TRBJ2-1
V: TRBV19
DNA: TGTGCCAGTAGTATCGGGAGGGCCTACAATGAGCAGTTCTTC
CDR3: CASSIGRAYNEQFF

size: .
D: TRBD1
J: TRBJ1-6
V: TRBV20-1
DNA: TGCAGTGCTCGCCTGACAGGGGGGAATTCACCCCTCCACTTT
CDR3: CSARLTGGNSPLHF

size: .
D: TRBD1
J: TRBJ2-7
V: TRBV27
DNA: TGTGCCAGCAGTTTTCTCGGGGGGACAGGGGCCTACGAGCAGTACTTC
CDR3: CASSFLGGTGAYEQYF

size: .
D: TRBD2
J: TRBJ2-1
V: TRBV7-3
DNA: TGTGCCAGCAGCTTAACGGGGGGGTGGGGCAGCTCCTACAATGAGCAGTTCTTC
CDR3: CASSLTGGWGSSYNEQFF

size: .
D: .
J: TRBJ2-7
V: TRBV9
DNA: TGTGCCAGCAGCGTCTCCGGCCAGGACAGCTCCTACGAGCAGTACTTC
CDR3: CASSVSGQDSSYEQYF

size: many
D: .
J: TRBJ2-1
V: TRBV5-1
DNA: TGCGCCAGCAGCTTGTGGACACCCGGCTACAATGAGCAGTTCTTC
CDR3: CASSLWTPGYNEQFF

size: many
D: .
J: TRBJ2-3
V: TRBV30
DNA: TGTGCCTGGAGTGTAGCCTTCCGGACCACAGATACGCAGTATTTT
CDR3: CAWSVAFRTTDTQYF

size: many
D: .
J: TRBJ2-7
V: TRBV7-9
DNA: TGTGCCAGCAGCCCCGGAATGCAGAGCTACGAGCAGTACTTC
CDR3: CASSPGMQSYEQYF

size: few
D: .
J: TRBJ2-3
V: TRBV7-9
DNA: TGTGCCAGCAGCTCGTTGTCACAGCGACGGACAGATACGCAGTATTTT
CDR3: CASSSLSQRRTDTQYF

size: few
D: .
J: TRBJ1-6
V: TRBV2
DNA: TGTGCCAGCAGTGAAGCGGCGGGCGCGTATTCACCCCTCCACTTT
CDR3: CASSEAAGAYSPLHF

size: few
D: .
J: TRBJ2-7
V: TRBV30
DNA: TGTGCCTGGAGCCGGTGGGGGGTCGAGCAGTACTTC
CDR3: CAWSRWGVEQYF

size: .
D: TRBD2
J: TRBJ2-7
V: TRBV5-1
DNA: TGCGCCAGCAGCGTGGCGGGAGGGCCGGATAATGAGCAGTACTTC
CDR3: CASSVAGGPDNEQYF

size: .
D: .
J: TRBJ2-2
V: TRBV14
DNA: TGTGCCAGCAGATTGGACAGATCGAACACCGGGGAGCTGTTTTTT
CDR3: CASRLDRSNTGELFF

size: .
D: TRBD1
J: TRBJ1-6
V: TRBV19
DNA: TGTGCCAGTAGTCCACGACAGGGAGGACCCACTTCACCCCTCCACTTT
CDR3: CASSPRQGGPTSPLHF

size: many
D: .
J: TRBJ1-1
V: TRBV5-4
DNA: TGTGCCAGCAGCTTGGAAAGTAGTACAGGAATCAACACTGAAGCTTTCTTT
CDR3: CASSLESSTGINTEAFF

size: .
D: TRBD1
J: TRBJ1-2
V: TRBV7-8
DNA: TGTGCCAGCGGGAGGACAGGGCTAAACTATGGCTACACCTTC
CDR3: CASGRTGLNYGYTF

size: once
D: .
J: TRBJ1-2
V: TRBV6-1
DNA: TGTGCCAGCAGTGGCCAAGGGGGGGTCTATGGCTACACCTTC
CDR3: CASSGQGGVYGYTF

size: many
D: .
J: TRBJ1-1
V: TRBV7-2
DNA: TGTGCCAGCAGCTTAGCGGATGGGAACACTGAAGCTTTCTTT
CDR3: CASSLADGNTEAFF

size: many
D: .
J: TRBJ2-3
V: TRBV2
DNA: TGTGCCAGCAGCGGAGCACGCACAGATACGCAGTATTTT
CDR3: CASSGARTDTQYF

size: few
D: TRBD1
J: TRBJ2-2
V: TRBV2
DNA: TGTGCCAGCATAAGAGAGGGACAGGTGTTTTTT
CDR3: CASIREGQVFF

size: .
D: .
J: TRBJ2-1
V: TRBV4-1
DNA: TGCGCCAGCAGCCCATTAAGGACAGATCCGGATGAGCAGTTCTTC
CDR3: CASSPLRTDPDEQFF